This TCR beta chain was recorded in a study of T cell repertoires in cytomegalovirus infection. For the study at large: Both recently identified HLA-C-restricted and well-studied HLA-B-restricted CMV epitopes were used in the study. Evidence of both CMV infection and a matching HLA type came from public TCR beta signatures.

Using its own MiXCR run on the reads, TCRdb lists one record per CDR3 protein. Of roughly 860,000 distinct CDR3 sequences in the sample, 32% were seen once. Study-wide results and limits: Using cumulative public TCR beta family frequency, the authors identified those who carried CMV together with the relevant HLA.

Comments on this clonotype: Its antigen is as yet unknown.

V shed 5 bases and J 2 bases; nucleotides not matched to a gene: 5. CDR3 length: 14 amino acids. Germline-derived CDR1 and CDR2 are LNHDA and SQIVND (reference sequence). This rearrangement joins TRBV19 to TRBJ2-7; 8 positions agree with TRBD1. Sample: cultured CD8+ T cells from PBMCs, taken from culture after CMV antigen stimulation. This TCR was recovered from a human donor in good health (CMV status not recorded). Some clones in this sample may be carry-over from other donors' samples. The CDR3 coding sequence is TGTGCCAGTAGTGCGACAGGGGTTCCCTACGAGCAGTACTTC. This translates into CASSATGVPYEQYF.